This entry is about one T cell receptor beta chain. The source of the sample is a study of blood T cell repertoires in COVID-19. The wider study: Sites in the United States, Italy and Spain provided acute and convalescent COVID-19 samples. T cells, B-cell-depleted T cells, or PBMCs supplied cDNA or gDNA.

In the original workflow: The assay estimated nucleated cells by amplifying reference gene primers. Assay: immunoSEQ multiplex PCR; the TCRdb copy retains only in-frame clones and omits some. V and J calls and clone size are those listed in that table; D and trimming were worked out from the DNA. The sample records under 150,000 clones, 84% being singletons. This CDR3 has 14 amino acids. V was trimmed by 6 bases and J by 2 bases, leaving 13 bases between them. The germline gives CDR1 MNHEY, CDR2 SVGAGI. The J gene is TRBJ1-1, the V gene TRBV6-5, with TRBD1 as a possible D gene (5 bases). Sequencing was performed on peripheral blood. The receptor was isolated from a woman of 80 years or more in a cohort sampled during active or convalescent COVID-19. This CDR3 reads CASSPRQINTEAFF. For the CDR3, the DNA is TGTGCCAGCAGCCCCCGACAGATCAACACTGAAGCTTTCTTT.